This T cell receptor (beta chain) was sequenced in a study of T cell repertoires in cytomegalovirus infection. Study background: An indication of both CMV infection and matching HLA type came from public TCR beta signatures.

Each CDR3 protein is one row after TCRdb ran MiXCR on the reads. The sample contains more than 200,000 distinct CDR3 sequences, approximately 10% of which appear only once. Study results and caveats: Using cumulative public TCR beta family frequency, the authors identified those who carried CMV together with the relevant HLA. HLA-C-restricted TCR beta clonotypes specific for CMV led the ex vivo response.

The CDR3 has 14 amino acids. Trimming removed 5 bases from V and 1 base from J; junction bases left unmatched: 4. Germline-derived CDR1 and CDR2 are SGHTA and FQGNSA. There are many counts of this clonotype. Its antigen is unknown. The receptor's source is a human donor in good health (CMV status not recorded). Some clones in this sample may be carry-over from other donors' samples. The chain joins TRBV7-2 to TRBJ1-1, with 7 positions matching TRBD1. Source material: PBMCs. This CDR3 is CASSIGTANTEAFF. The CDR3, as DNA: TGTGCCAGCAGCATAGGGACAGCGAACACTGAAGCTTTCTTT.